This T cell receptor beta chain is from a study of circulating and synovial CD4+ cells in juvenile arthritis. Study results and caveats: T cell genome counts differed by at least an order of magnitude between CPL and CD4 samples. These repertoires were less diverse than bulk blood CD4 repertoires.

With respect to this clone: What it binds is not known.

CDR3 size: 15 residues. With 4 bases clipped from V and 3 bases from J, the junction kept 6 bases outside the gene matches. Looked up from germline, CDR1 is SGDLS and CDR2 is YYNGEE. Assay: immunoSEQ multiplex PCR; the TCRdb copy retains only in-frame clones and omits some. Of some 35,000 clones listed, about 94% are singletons. Sequenced samples came from active juvenile idiopathic arthritis patients. This clonotype was sampled from a human donor with juvenile idiopathic arthritis. Sequenced input: CD4+ T cells from blood. V is TRBV9 and J is TRBJ2-3, with 9 nucleotides matching TRBD2. CDR3 residues: CASSLRGGATDTQYF. The DNA of the CDR3 is TGTGCCAGCAGCTTGCGGGGGGGGGCGACAGATACGCAGTATTTT. The full variable domain, rest sourced from reference TRBV9 and TRBJ2-3, is DSGVTQTPKHLITATGQRVTLRCSPRSGDLSVYWYQQSLDQGLQFLIQYYNGEERAKGNILERFSAQQFPDLHSELNLSSLELGDSALYFCASSLRGGATDTQYFGPGTRLTVL.